Each of the 17 T cell receptor beta chains below was sequenced from the same sample in a study of T cells after yellow fever vaccination (dated by TCRdb to between 2017 and 2020). This specimen's treatment or condition label, interpreted: live attenuated yellow fever vaccine strain. Libraries were built with 5' RACE. The sample was run on an Illumina NovaSeq 6000. The public sequencing data were trimmed at Q25 with fastp and processed into clonotypes with MiXCR by TCRdb, which kept only in-frame beta chains. Each entry merges the rows of one CDR3 protein and shows their most common DNA and genes. The sample records about 200,000 distinct CDR3 sequences, approximately 3% of which are singletons. Approximately 3.5% of the sample is taken by the ten largest. The sequences come from CD4+ T cells sorted from PBMCs, collected 10 days after the yellow fever booster vaccination. All receptors derive from a man aged 18 to 35 who received the YFV17D yellow fever vaccine.

This clonotype occurred a few times. The chain employs TRBV18 and TRBJ2-4; a possible D gene is TRBD1 (5 bases). V was cut by 2 bases and J by 0 bases, with 14 bases left in between. The V gene's germline CDR1 is KGHSH and CDR2 LQKENI. This CDR3 contains 17 residues. The CDR3 is CASSPNQGGIAKNIQYF. The CDR3 nucleotides read TGTGCCAGCTCACCAAATCAGGGTGGGATAGCCAAAAACATTCAGTACTTC.

Many counts were recorded for this clonotype. The genes are TRBV7-9 and TRBJ2-2; D remains unclear. V lost 7 bases, J lost 1 base, and 16 bases lay in between. The length of the CDR3 is 16 residues. Germline assignment: CDR1 SEHNR and CDR2 FQNEAQ (reference sequence). The chain's CDR3 is CASTPRRQKNTGELFF. Written as DNA, the CDR3 is TGTGCCAGCACCCCGCGTAGGCAGAAGAACACCGGGGAGCTGTTTTTT.

This clonotype was counted many times. This rearrangement joins TRBV5-1 to TRBJ2-5; TRBD2 matches 10 bases. In germline, CDR1 is SGHRS, CDR2 YFSETQ. The CDR3 is 16 residues long. The ends lost 4 bases at V and 0 bases at J; junction bases unmatched: 6. The chain's CDR3 is CASSVGLAAYQETQYF. The CDR3, as DNA: TGCGCCAGCAGCGTCGGACTAGCGGCTTACCAAGAGACCCAGTACTTC.

In its sample, this clonotype was seen many times. The rearrangement uses TRBV20-1 and TRBJ1-2; no definite D call. This CDR3 region has 11 residues. Germline V gene data show CDR1 as DFQATT and CDR2 as SNEGSKA (reference sequence). Trimming cost V 5 bases and J 0 bases, with 4 bases left between them. The CDR3 reads CSAGANYGYTF. CDR3 sequence (DNA): TGCAGTGCTGGTGCTAACTATGGCTACACCTTC.

The table lists this clonotype with a few counts. The J gene is TRBJ1-2, the V gene TRBV29-1; tentative D call: TRBD1 (5 bases). Germline V gene sequence: CDR1 SQVTM, CDR2 ANQGSEA. Between the trimmed V and J ends, which lost 1 base and 4 bases, there was a span of 10 bases. The CDR3 loop spans 13 amino acids. CDR3 DNA: TGCAGCGTTGAAGGGACAACCCCCTATGGCTACACCTTC. It specifies CSVEGTTPYGYTF.

This clonotype occurred a few times. The V and J genes are TRBV12-3 or TRBV12-4 and TRBJ1-2; TRBD1 might be the D (5 bases). The CDR3 totals 12 residues. V was trimmed by 4 bases and J by 4 bases, leaving 7 bases between them. CDR3 in DNA: TGTGCCAGCAGTTACGGGGCCTATGGCTACACCTTC. It encodes CASSYGAYGYTF.

V gene TRBV20-1 combines with J gene TRBJ2-7, with a weak D call TRBD1 (6 bases). Germline V gene sequence: CDR1 DFQATT, CDR2 SNEGSKA (reference sequence). With 6 bases removed from V and 5 bases from J, the gap between germline ends came to 11 bases. The CDR3 is made up of 11 amino acids. CDR3 sequence reads: CSAYDRNEQYF. The CDR3 region has the DNA TGCAGTGCCTACGACAGGAACGAGCAGTACTTC.

This clonotype was counted at least ten times. V and J are TRBV6-5 and TRBJ1-2, with TRBD1 matching 7 bases. V shed 6 bases and J 4 bases; nucleotides not matched to a gene: 8. The germline CDR1 and CDR2 sequences are MNHEY and SVGAGI. The CDR3 extends over 14 amino acids. The CDR3 is CASRKPGTVYGYTF. In nucleotides, the CDR3 is TGTGCCAGCAGAAAACCCGGGACAGTCTATGGCTACACCTTC.

In this sample, this clonotype turned up a few times. The V and J genes are TRBV3-1 and TRBJ1-6; 7 bases are a match to TRBD1. With V trimmed by 2 bases and J by 6 bases, 4 bases remained unmatched. The CDR3 sequence is 15 residues long. Germline-derived CDR1 and CDR2 are LGHDT and YNNKEL (reference sequence). The CDR3 region is CASSQSDRSNSPLHF. In DNA form, the CDR3 reads TGTGCCAGCAGCCAATCGGACAGGTCTAATTCACCCCTCCACTTT.

In its sample, this clonotype was seen many times. The chain links TRBV5-1 to TRBJ2-2; 7 bases agree with TRBD1. CDR3 length: 14 amino acids. Germline CDR1 is SGHRS and CDR2 is YFSETQ. J gave up 4 bases and V 4 bases, and 4 bases lay outside the gene matches. The CDR3 DNA follows: TGCGCCAGCAGCCCACAGGGGCCCACCGGGGAGCTGTTTTTT. Translated: CASSPQGPTGELFF.

The chain is built from TRBV20-1 and TRBJ1-5, with D possibly being TRBD1 (6 bases). V was trimmed by 6 bases and J by 3 bases, leaving 18 bases between them. This CDR3 region has 15 residues. Germline V gene lookup returns CDR1 DFQATT and CDR2 SNEGSKA (reference sequence). The CDR3 nucleotides read TGCAGTGCCCTTACAGAGGGGGGGTACAATCAGCCCCAGCATTTT. It specifies CSALTEGGYNQPQHF.

The chain has TRBV9 and TRBJ2-3; D is undetermined. The CDR3 totals 13 residues. V lost 0 bases and J lost 4, with 6 bases in between. CDR1 SGDLS and CDR2 YYNGEE come from the germline V gene. CDR3 bases: TGTGCCAGCAGCGTAGATGGATCAGATACGCAGTATTTT. Translating it yields CASSVDGSDTQYF.

The chain employs TRBV10-1 and TRBJ2-7; D is uncertain. There are 14 residues in the CDR3. V was trimmed by 2 bases and J by 5 bases, leaving 13 bases between them. Germline CDR1 and CDR2: WNHNN and SYGVQD (reference sequence). The DNA for the CDR3 is TGCGCCAGCAGTGAGGCAGGACCTCGAGACGAGCAGTACTTC. As protein: CASSEAGPRDEQYF.

The chain recombines TRBV7-2 with TRBJ1-6; D perhaps matches TRBD1 (5 bases). The V end was cut by 1 base, the J end by 9 bases, with 13 bases between. The V gene's germline CDR1 is SGHTA and CDR2 FQGNSA. The CDR3 is 15 residues long. The CDR3, as DNA: TGTGCCAGCAGCTTAGTTGGGGGACGAGCTTCACCCCTCCACTTT. The encoded protein is CASSLVGGRASPLHF.

At least ten counts were recorded for this clonotype. The V and J genes are TRBV12-3 or TRBV12-4 and TRBJ1-5; D is unclear. V lost 3 bases and J lost 4, with 13 bases in between. This CDR3 contains 15 residues. DNA of the CDR3: TGTGCCAGCAGTTTGGGTGTAGGAGAAAATCAGCCCCAGCATTTT. As protein: CASSLGVGENQPQHF.

This clonotype was counted ten times or more. This chain joins TRBV7-8 and TRBJ1-1; 9 bases align to TRBD1. Germline-derived CDR1 and CDR2 are SGHVS and FQNEAQ. Losses at the gene ends were 0 bases for V and 6 bases for J; bases not matched to a gene: 5. The CDR3 is 15 amino acids. The CDR3 loop is CASSLATGGLAEAFF. CDR3 coding DNA: TGTGCCAGCAGCTTAGCTACAGGGGGCTTGGCTGAAGCTTTCTTT.

This clonotype was seen ten or more times. This chain links TRBV20-1 with TRBJ2-1; D might be TRBD1 or TRBD2, each matching 5 bases. V was shortened by 3 bases and J by 8 bases, with 17 bases between the two germline ends. The CDR3 contains 14 residues. Germline V lookup: CDR1 DFQATT, CDR2 SNEGSKA (reference sequence). In DNA, the CDR3 is TGCAGTGCTAGGGGGACCGGAACGGGCCATGAGCAGTTCTTC. Its protein is CSARGTGTGHEQFF.